This TCR beta chain is from a study of blood T cell repertoires in COVID-19. About the study: Acute and convalescent COVID-19 specimens originated in the United States, Italy and Spain. PBMCs, B-cell-depleted T cells, or T cells provided the cDNA or gDNA that made up the material.

The CDR3 has 15 residues. V shed 4 bases, J shed 4 bases, and the junction held 5 bases outside the gene matches. Germline V gives CDR1 SGHDT, CDR2 YYEEEE. This clone is a singleton in its sample. The cohort comprised adults aged about 18 to 90 years residing in under 30 US areas. How the authors handled the data: Estimated nucleated cell counts came from reference gene primer amplification. Produced via immunoSEQ multiplex PCR; TCRdb's table is partial and in-frame only. The V and J calls and the clone size are those of that table, but D and trimming were determined from the DNA. This sample carries 250,000 to 350,000 clones, 80% to 95% of them seen once, and the ten largest clones take 0.95% to 1.2%.

Specimen: PBMCs or T cells enriched from blood (not recorded which). V usage is TRBV5-6 and J usage is TRBJ1-3; 10 bases are a match to TRBD1. This TCR was sampled from a young woman who had recovered from COVID-19. The CDR3 spells CASSPDRGQGNTIYF. In DNA form, the CDR3 reads TGTGCCAGCAGCCCTGACAGGGGGCAGGGAAACACCATATATTTT.